This T cell receptor beta chain was sequenced during a study of human T cells and chemical hapten exposure. Remarks on this clonotype: Its antigen is not identified.

Germline assignment: CDR1 PRHDT and CDR2 FYEKMQ (reference sequence). V lost 7 bases and J lost 0, with 12 bases in between. The CDR3 has 14 residues. Overall study findings and caveats: TCRs at high frequency, those above 1 in 1000, did not change with DPC sensitization.

One entry per CDR3 protein results from TCRdb running MiXCR on the RACE reads. The data contain 50,000 or so distinct CDR3 sequences, approximately 4.8% of them singletons. Noted time point: healthy volunteer bleed at 2 weeks. Extraction yielded total RNA from whole blood (unfractionated). The clonotype comes from a human donor in good health. Some clones in this sample may be carry-over from other donors' samples. The chain is built from TRBV13 and TRBJ1-1; possible D gene TRBD1, 5 bases. Sequencing was performed on whole blood. DNA for the CDR3: TGTGCCAGCACCCCAGGGAGTTTGAACACTGAAGCTTTCTTT. Protein: CASTPGSLNTEAFF. The whole variable domain, filled in from reference TRBV13 and TRBJ1-1, reads AAGVIQSPRHLIKEKRETATLKCYPIPRHDTVYWYQQGPGQDPQFLISFYEKMQSDKGSIPDRFSAQQFSDYHSELNMSSLELGDSALYFCASTPGSLNTEAFFGQGTRLTVV.